The rows below give T cell receptor beta chains drawn from one sample of a study of blood T cell repertoires in COVID-19. Here immunoSEQ multiplex PCR was the method, and the copy in TCRdb shows in-frame clones only, minus some. The table lists more than 300,000 clones, 88% of them singletons. The sequencing input was peripheral blood. Receptors were obtained from a young woman with COVID-19, enrolled during active disease. Each CDR3 is given with its conserved first and last residue. The D gene is left open where the match is weak. A clone size is listed for some rows: how often the clone was seen (once, few, many), or a class if it is expanded.

v_call,clone_size,d_call,j_call,cdr3_aa,cdr3_nt
TRBV28,.,TRBD1,TRBJ1-5,CASSLTGGHQPQHF,TGTGCCAGCAGTCTTACAGGGGGTCACCAGCCCCAGCATTTT
TRBV4-2,.,.,TRBJ1-3,CASSLTREPSGNTIYF,TGTGCCAGCAGCCTGACTCGGGAGCCCTCTGGAAACACCATATATTTT
TRBV14,once,.,TRBJ1-1,CASSQEMRTEAFF,TGTGCCAGCAGCCAAGAGATGAGGACTGAAGCTTTCTTT
TRBV9,once,.,TRBJ2-3,CASSAKGGSSSTDTQYF,TGTGCCAGCAGCGCAAAAGGTGGTAGCTCTAGCACAGATACGCAGTATTTT
TRBV7-6,once,.,TRBJ1-5,CASSMGGDQPQHF,TGTGCCAGCAGCATGGGGGGGGATCAGCCCCAGCATTTT
TRBV7-6,.,TRBD2,TRBJ2-1,CASSRLAGFISYNEQFF,TGTGCCAGCAGCAGACTAGCGGGGTTTATCTCCTACAATGAGCAGTTCTTC
TRBV2,.,.,TRBJ1-3,CASSDRVGNTIYF,TGTGCCAGCAGTGACAGGGTGGGAAACACCATATATTTT
TRBV7-6,.,.,TRBJ1-1,CASSLGSPGNTEAFF,TGTGCCAGCAGCCTAGGGTCACCCGGGAACACTGAAGCTTTCTTT
TRBV5-1,.,.,TRBJ2-1,CASSHSRLANANEQFF,TGCGCCAGCAGCCACAGTAGGCTAGCCAACGCCAATGAGCAGTTCTTC
TRBV11-3,.,TRBD2,TRBJ2-3,CASSFAGGSTDTQYF,TGTGCCAGCAGCTTCGCGGGGGGAAGCACAGATACGCAGTATTTT
TRBV3-1/TRBV3-2,.,.,TRBJ1-2,CAASGFTTGHGYTF,TGTGCCGCAAGCGGGTTCACAACAGGTCACGGCTACACCTTC
TRBV7-3,.,.,TRBJ2-7,CASSLKGRTYEQYF,TGTGCCAGCAGCCTCAAAGGGAGGACCTACGAGCAGTACTTC
TRBV28,.,.,TRBJ1-5,CASSLLGRGQPQHF,TGTGCCAGCAGTTTATTGGGGCGCGGTCAGCCCCAGCATTTT
TRBV6-5,.,.,TRBJ2-2,CASSRDEGVTGELFF,TGTGCCAGCAGTAGAGACGAAGGAGTAACCGGGGAGCTGTTTTTT
TRBV4-3,.,.,TRBJ1-1,CASTTVVAEHTEAFF,TGCGCCAGCACCACGGTCGTAGCAGAGCACACTGAAGCTTTCTTT
TRBV19,.,.,TRBJ1-1,CASSIGGLEAFF,TGTGCCAGTAGTATAGGAGGGCTTGAAGCTTTCTTT